This TCR beta chain came from a study of HIV-infected patients and healthy controls. V dropped 1 base and J dropped 5 bases, with 12 bases sitting between them. This CDR3 has 13 residues. Germline V CDR1 and CDR2: DFQATT, SNEGSKA (reference sequence). The repertoire came from unfractionated whole blood and reflected all unsorted peripheral T cells. Turning to this clonotype: Its antigen remains unidentified.

Study-wide results and caveats: MAIT alpha-chain CDR3s were frequent in healthy controls, depleted in HIV+.

About 540 ng RNA was reverse transcribed with alpha and beta constant-region primers. Separate chain-specific third strand synthesis with multiplexing indices produced the alpha and beta libraries. TCRdb reprocessed the 5' RACE reads via MiXCR and lists one record per CDR3 protein. The sample includes about 15,000 distinct CDR3 sequences, more than 7.5% of them seen just once. The chain combines TRBV20-1 with TRBJ2-7; D is possibly TRBD1 (6 bases). Sequenced: blood. This TCR came from an adult in good health. The CDR3 protein is CSARGQGHHEQYV. DNA of the CDR3: TGCAGTGCTAGAGGGCAGGGACATCACGAGCAGTACGTC.